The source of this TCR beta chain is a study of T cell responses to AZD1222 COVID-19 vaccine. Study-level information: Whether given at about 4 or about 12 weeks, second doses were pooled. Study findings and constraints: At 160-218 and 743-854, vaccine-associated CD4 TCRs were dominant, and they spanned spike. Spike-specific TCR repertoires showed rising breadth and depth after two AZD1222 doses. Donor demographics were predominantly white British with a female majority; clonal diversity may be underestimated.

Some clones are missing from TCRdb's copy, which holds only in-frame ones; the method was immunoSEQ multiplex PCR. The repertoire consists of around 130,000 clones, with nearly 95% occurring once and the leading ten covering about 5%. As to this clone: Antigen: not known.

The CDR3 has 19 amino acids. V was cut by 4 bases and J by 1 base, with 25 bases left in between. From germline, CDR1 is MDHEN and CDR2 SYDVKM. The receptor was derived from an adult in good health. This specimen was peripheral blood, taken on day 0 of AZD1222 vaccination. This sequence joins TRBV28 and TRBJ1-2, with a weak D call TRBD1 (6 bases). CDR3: CASSYSGRGESVFNYGYTF. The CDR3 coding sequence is TGTGCCAGCAGTTATTCAGGCAGGGGAGAGAGTGTGTTTAACTATGGCTACACCTTC.